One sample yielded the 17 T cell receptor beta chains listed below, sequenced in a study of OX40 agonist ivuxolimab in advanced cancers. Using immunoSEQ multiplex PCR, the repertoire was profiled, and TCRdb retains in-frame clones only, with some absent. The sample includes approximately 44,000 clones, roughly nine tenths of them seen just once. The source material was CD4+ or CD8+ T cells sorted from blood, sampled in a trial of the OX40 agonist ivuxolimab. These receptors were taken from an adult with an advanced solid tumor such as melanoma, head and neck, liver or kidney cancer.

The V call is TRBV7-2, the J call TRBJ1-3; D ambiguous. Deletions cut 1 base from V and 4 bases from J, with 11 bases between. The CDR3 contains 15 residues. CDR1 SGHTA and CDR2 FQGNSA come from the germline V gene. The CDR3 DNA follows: TGTGCCAGCAGCTTAGAGGGCCAGCTCGGAAACACCATATATTTT. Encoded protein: CASSLEGQLGNTIYF.

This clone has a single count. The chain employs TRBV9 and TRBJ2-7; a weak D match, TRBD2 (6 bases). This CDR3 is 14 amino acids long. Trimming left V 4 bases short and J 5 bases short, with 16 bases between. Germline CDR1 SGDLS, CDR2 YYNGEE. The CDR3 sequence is CASSSSEGYDEQYF. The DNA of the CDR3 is TGTGCCAGCAGCTCCTCGGAGGGGTACGACGAGCAGTACTTC.

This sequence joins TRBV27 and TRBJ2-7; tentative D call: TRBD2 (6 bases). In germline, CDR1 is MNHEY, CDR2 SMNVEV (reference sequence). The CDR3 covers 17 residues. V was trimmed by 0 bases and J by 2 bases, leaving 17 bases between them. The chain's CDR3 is CASSLSSGPGLTYEQYF. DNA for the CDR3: TGTGCCAGCAGTTTATCAAGCGGGCCGGGTCTCACCTACGAGCAGTACTTC.

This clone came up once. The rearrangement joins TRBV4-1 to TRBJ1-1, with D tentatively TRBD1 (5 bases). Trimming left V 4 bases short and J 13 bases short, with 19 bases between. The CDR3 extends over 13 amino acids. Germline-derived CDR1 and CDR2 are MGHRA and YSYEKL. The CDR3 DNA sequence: TGCGCCAGCAGCCGTGGACCGGGAGAGAGGGGTTTCTTT. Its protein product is CASSRGPGERGFF.

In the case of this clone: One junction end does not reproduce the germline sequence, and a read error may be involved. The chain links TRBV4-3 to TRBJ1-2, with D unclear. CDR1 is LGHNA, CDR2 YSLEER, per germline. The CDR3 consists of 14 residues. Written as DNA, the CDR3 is TGCACCAGCAGCCCATTTCAAGGAGTTTATGGCTACACCTTC. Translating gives CTSSPFQGVYGYTF.

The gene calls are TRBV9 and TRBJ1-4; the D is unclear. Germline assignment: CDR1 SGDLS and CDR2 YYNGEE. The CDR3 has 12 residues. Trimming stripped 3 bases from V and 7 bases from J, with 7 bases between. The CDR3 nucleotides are TGTGCCAGCAGCGGATTGGGTGAAAAACTGTTTTTT. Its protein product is CASSGLGEKLFF.

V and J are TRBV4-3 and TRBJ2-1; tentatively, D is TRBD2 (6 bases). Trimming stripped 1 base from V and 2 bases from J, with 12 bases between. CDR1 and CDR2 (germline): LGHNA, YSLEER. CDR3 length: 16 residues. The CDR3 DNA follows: TGCGCCAGCAGCCAAGCCCCGGGACTTACCTACAATGAGCAGTTCTTC. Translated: CASSQAPGLTYNEQFF.

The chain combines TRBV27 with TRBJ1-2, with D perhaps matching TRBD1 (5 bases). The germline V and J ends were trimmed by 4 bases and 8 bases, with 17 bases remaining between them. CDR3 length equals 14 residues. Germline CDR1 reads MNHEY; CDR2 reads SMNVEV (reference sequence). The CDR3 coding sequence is TGTGCCAGCAGTTCGGACACCACGACTGGAGGCTACACCTTC. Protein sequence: CASSSDTTTGGYTF.

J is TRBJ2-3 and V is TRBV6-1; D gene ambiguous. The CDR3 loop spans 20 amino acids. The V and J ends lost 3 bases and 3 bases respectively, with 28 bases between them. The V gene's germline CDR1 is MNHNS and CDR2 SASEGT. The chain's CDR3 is CASSDGSGVKSFFTTDTQYF. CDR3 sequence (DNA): TGTGCCAGCAGTGACGGAAGTGGGGTCAAATCCTTTTTTACAACAGATACGCAGTATTTT.

DNA for the CDR3: TGTGCCAGCAGTGTGCCGGGACTAGCGATAGGGAGACCCATCTACGAGCAGTACTTC. As protein: CASSVPGLAIGRPIYEQYF. The V and J genes are TRBV2 and TRBJ2-7, with 10 bases identical to TRBD2. From germline, CDR1 is SNHLY and CDR2 FYNNEI. J lost 3 bases, V lost 4 bases, and 18 bases had no gene match. The CDR3 has 19 amino acids.

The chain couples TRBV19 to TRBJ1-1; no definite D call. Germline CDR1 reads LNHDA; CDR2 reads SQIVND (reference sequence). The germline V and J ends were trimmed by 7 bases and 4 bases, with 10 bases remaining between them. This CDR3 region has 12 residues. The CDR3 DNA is TGTGCCAGTACCGCGGGATTCACTGAAGCTTTCTTT. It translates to CASTAGFTEAFF.

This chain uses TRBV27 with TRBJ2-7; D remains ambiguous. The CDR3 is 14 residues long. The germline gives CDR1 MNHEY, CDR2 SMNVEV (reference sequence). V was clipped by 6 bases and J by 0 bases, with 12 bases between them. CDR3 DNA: TGTGCCAGCAGCGGAAGAGGCGCCTCCTACGAGCAGTACTTC. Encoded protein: CASSGRGASYEQYF.

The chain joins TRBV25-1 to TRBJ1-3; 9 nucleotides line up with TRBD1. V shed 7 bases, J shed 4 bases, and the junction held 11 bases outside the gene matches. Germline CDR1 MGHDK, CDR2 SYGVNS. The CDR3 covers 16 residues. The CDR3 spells CASTQEDRGFGNTIYF. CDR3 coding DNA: TGTGCCAGCACCCAGGAGGACAGGGGATTCGGAAACACCATATATTTT.

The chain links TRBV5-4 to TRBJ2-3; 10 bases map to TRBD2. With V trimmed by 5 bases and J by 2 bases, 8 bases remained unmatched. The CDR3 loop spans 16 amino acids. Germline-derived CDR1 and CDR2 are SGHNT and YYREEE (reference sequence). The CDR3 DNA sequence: TGTGCCAGCAGTCCCGGACTAGCGGAGATCACAGATACGCAGTATTTT. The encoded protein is CASSPGLAEITDTQYF.

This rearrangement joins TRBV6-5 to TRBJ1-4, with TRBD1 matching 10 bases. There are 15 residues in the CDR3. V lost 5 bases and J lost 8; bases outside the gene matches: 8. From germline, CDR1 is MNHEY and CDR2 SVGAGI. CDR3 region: CASSLTGGAEEKLFF. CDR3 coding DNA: TGTGCCAGCAGTCTGACAGGGGGCGCGGAAGAAAAACTGTTTTTT.

The CDR3 bases are TGCGCCAGCAGCCAATACGGAGCCAACAATGAGCAGTTCTTC. Its protein product is CASSQYGANNEQFF. This rearrangement joins TRBV4-3 to TRBJ2-1; D gene ambiguous. CDR3 length equals 14 residues. The germline CDR1 and CDR2 sequences are LGHNA and YSLEER. V was shortened by 2 bases and J by 5 bases, with 10 bases between the two germline ends.

The CDR3 sequence is CASSLKKQPLPQHF. As DNA, the CDR3 is TGTGCCAGCAGCTTAAAGAAGCAGCCCCTGCCCCAGCATTTT. The chain is built from TRBV5-6 and TRBJ1-5, with unresolved D. Between the trimmed V and J ends, which lost 2 bases and 9 bases, there was a span of 15 bases. This CDR3 has 14 residues. Germline V gene lookup returns CDR1 SGHDT and CDR2 YYEEEE.